This TCR beta chain derives from a study of cytomegalovirus exposure and HLA in healthy donors. About the research overall: Most donors, about 82% of several hundred genotyped, fell in the Caucasian-associated ancestry cluster.

Study results and caveats: Among the most significant clusters, several appeared linked to common viral pathogens in a later analysis.

Germline values: CDR1 SGHNT, CDR2 YYREEE (reference sequence). V lost 4 bases, J lost 2 bases, and 15 bases stayed unmatched. CDR3 size: 20 residues. PCR involved 60 Vbeta and 13 Jbeta primers. Libraries were prepared by immunoSEQ multiplex PCR; TCRdb keeps only in-frame clonotypes and omits some of them. The data show 120,000 or so clones, with about 62% seen just once and under 9.5% held by the top ten. As regards this clone: Its specificity is not known.

The J gene is TRBJ2-3, the V gene TRBV5-4; 14 bases agree with TRBD2. This sequence originates from a woman aged 35 to 49 in good health and CMV-seropositive. Sequences were obtained from PBMCs. CDR3 in DNA: TGTGCCAGCAGCGCCAGACTAGCGGGGGGGACGCACTCACTCACAGATACGCAGTATTTT. Protein product: CASSARLAGGTHSLTDTQYF.